The 12 T cell receptor beta chains presented below share a single source sample, sequenced in a study of T cell repertoires in cytomegalovirus infection. One entry per CDR3 protein results from TCRdb running MiXCR on the reads. The sample carries about 100,000 distinct CDR3 sequences, roughly 41% recorded once. These TCRs are of unknown antigen specificity. This material consisted of CD8+ T cells from cultured PBMCs, taken from culture after CMV antigen stimulation. Receptors originate from a human donor in good health (CMV status not recorded). Some clones in this sample may be carry-over from other donors' samples.

This clonotype has only a few counts. This chain links TRBV11-2 with TRBJ1-1; D uncertain. CDR1 and CDR2 from the germline V gene are SGHAT and FQNNGV. This CDR3 is built from 15 residues. Trimming stripped 4 bases from V and 1 base from J, with 13 bases between. The CDR3 region has the DNA TGTGCCAGCAGCTCCCACAGCGACCCGAACACTGAAGCTTTCTTT. The encoded protein is CASSSHSDPNTEAFF.

The chain has TRBV4-1 and TRBJ1-1; the D is unclear. Germline V gives CDR1 MGHRA, CDR2 YSYEKL. Trimming shortened V by 4 bases and J by 0 bases, and 9 bases separated the two germline ends. The CDR3 is made up of 14 amino acids. The CDR3 here is CASSRLWMNTEAFF. In nucleotides, the CDR3 is TGCGCCAGCAGCCGGCTTTGGATGAACACTGAAGCTTTCTTT.

The chain links TRBV7-8 to TRBJ1-3, with D hard to call. The CDR3 is made up of 15 amino acids. Looked up from germline, CDR1 is SGHVS and CDR2 is FQNEAQ. V lost 8 bases and J 0 bases, leaving 14 bases between the germline ends. The CDR3 DNA reads TGTGCCAGCCTTCTTACAGCCGACTCTGGAAACACCATATATTTT. Protein: CASLLTADSGNTIYF.

The genes are TRBV7-9 and TRBJ1-5; TRBD1 agrees at 7 bases. Germline CDR1 SEHNR, CDR2 FQNEAQ (reference sequence). Trimming at V came to 5 bases and at J to 2 bases, leaving 3 bases not matched to a gene. This CDR3 has 14 residues. The CDR3 DNA is TGTGCCAGCAGCCAAGACAGGGGCAATCAGCCCCAGCATTTT. Amino acid sequence: CASSQDRGNQPQHF.

The sample holds a few counts of this clonotype. This chain uses TRBV12-3 or TRBV12-4 with TRBJ1-1; D is unclear. The V and J ends lost 5 bases and 1 base respectively, with 17 bases between them. The CDR3 extends over 16 amino acids. The CDR3 region is CASSEPGAGKNTEAFF. Here the CDR3 DNA reads TGTGCCAGCAGTGAGCCGGGAGCCGGAAAGAACACTGAAGCTTTCTTT.

In its sample, this clonotype was seen many times. This sequence joins TRBV3-1 and TRBJ2-5, with D possibly being TRBD2 (7 bases). CDR1 and CDR2 (germline): LGHDT, YNNKEL (reference sequence). The CDR3 length is 18 residues. Trimming cost V 0 bases and J 0 bases, with 17 bases left between them. CDR3: CASSQEESGGPYQETQYF. Here the CDR3 DNA reads TGTGCCAGCAGCCAAGAGGAGTCCGGGGGGCCTTACCAAGAGACCCAGTACTTC.

The chain is built from TRBV4-1 and TRBJ1-1, with 9 bases that match TRBD1. The CDR3 is 16 amino acids. The V gene end was trimmed by 1 base and the J gene end by 5 bases; junction bases not matched to a gene: 8. Germline lookup yields CDR1 MGHRA and CDR2 YSYEKL. CDR3 loop: CASSQGQGGLWTEAFF. In DNA form, the CDR3 reads TGCGCCAGCAGCCAAGGACAGGGGGGACTGTGGACTGAAGCTTTCTTT.

This clonotype was recorded many times. This rearrangement joins TRBV6-1 to TRBJ1-2, with 10 positions matching TRBD1. The ends lost 8 bases at V and 1 base at J; junction bases unmatched: 7. Germline V lookup: CDR1 MNHNS, CDR2 SASEGT. The CDR3 covers 15 residues. This chain's CDR3 is CASLGTGEDNYGYTF. In nucleotides, the CDR3 is TGTGCCAGCCTCGGGACAGGGGAAGATAACTATGGCTACACCTTC.

The CDR3 DNA follows: TGTGCCAGCAGTTTACCGCATGGGGGGGGGCCGCCCTACGAGCAGTACTTC. Its protein product is CASSLPHGGGPPYEQYF. The V call is TRBV28, the J call TRBJ2-7, with D perhaps TRBD2 (7 bases). There are 17 residues in the CDR3. Germline CDR1 reads MDHEN; CDR2 reads SYDVKM. Trimming shortened V by 2 bases and J by 2 bases, and 19 bases separated the two germline ends.

This clonotype was detected a few times. This rearrangement joins TRBV11-2 to TRBJ2-5; weak D call: TRBD2 (6 bases). Trimming took 4 bases from V and 5 from J, leaving 17 bases between them. CDR3 length equals 15 residues. Germline V gives CDR1 SGHAT, CDR2 FQNNGV. The CDR3 bases are TGTGCCAGCAGCTCTATCTGGGGAGGAGGGGAGACCCAGTACTTC. The encoded protein is CASSSIWGGGETQYF.

For this clonotype: Given a much more abundant clone one base away, this may be a read error. The chain employs TRBV6-6 and TRBJ1-2; maybe TRBD1 (6 bases). This CDR3 is built from 17 residues. The ends were cut back, 4 bases at V and 7 bases at J, with 25 bases in the middle. Germline lookup yields CDR1 MNHNY and CDR2 SVGAGI (reference sequence). For the CDR3, the DNA is TGTGCCAGCAGTTGGGGGCCCGACCGGGGGAAAACGGTTGGCTACACCTTC. It is translated as CASSWGPDRGKTVGYTF.

The chain carries TRBV2 and TRBJ1-2; 7 bases fit TRBD1. There are 13 residues in the CDR3. The trim removed 10 bases at V and 3 bases at J, leaving 8 bases unmatched. Germline CDR1 is SNHLY and CDR2 is FYNNEI. The CDR3 DNA follows: TGTGCCAACTCAGGGGGGTCAGACTATGGCTACACCTTC. As protein: CANSGGSDYGYTF.